This is a list of T cell receptor beta chains from one sample in a study of beta chain features in type 1 diabetes. The data were produced by immunoSEQ multiplex PCR, yet TCRdb's version contains in-frame clones alone and is incomplete. The sample holds hundreds of thousands of clones, 30% seen once. Sequenced material: naive CD4+ T cells from blood. These TCRs come from a man aged 18 to 29 in good health. CDR3s include the opening cysteine and the closing phenylalanine or tryptophan. The D gene is left open where the match is weak. The size field is filled for only some rows; it gives once, few, many or a size class.

NA TRBD2 TRBJ2-3 TRBV7-3 CASSSSGRGPDTQYF TGTGCCAGCAGCTCTAGCGGGAGGGGCCCAGATACGCAGTATTTT
NA NA TRBJ2-1 TRBV30 CARGVLDEQFF TGTGCCAGGGGGGTTCTCGATGAGCAGTTCTTC
few NA TRBJ2-3 TRBV7-6 CASSLVGGTDTQYF TGTGCCAGCAGCTTAGTGGGGGGCACAGATACGCAGTATTTT
NA NA TRBJ2-7 TRBV15 CATSRDRREQYF TGTGCCACCAGCAGAGATAGGAGAGAGCAGTACTTC
NA TRBD1 TRBJ1-2 TRBV6-6 CASLGTGRFGYTF TGTGCCAGCCTGGGGACAGGGAGATTTGGCTACACCTTC
NA TRBD2 TRBJ2-3 TRBV11-2 CASSFGLAGNTDTQYF TGTGCCAGCAGCTTCGGACTAGCGGGAAACACAGATACGCAGTATTTT
NA NA TRBJ1-4 TRBV28 CASSLIQGTNEKLFF TGTGCCAGCAGTTTAATTCAGGGGACGAACGAAAAACTGTTTTTT
NA NA TRBJ1-5 TRBV30 CAWSPDGNQPQHF TGTGCCTGGAGCCCCGATGGCAATCAGCCCCAGCATTTT
NA TRBD2 TRBJ2-7 TRBV15 CATSRGGTSASYEQYF TGTGCCACCAGCAGAGGCGGGACTAGCGCTTCCTACGAGCAGTACTTC
NA TRBD1 TRBJ2-7 TRBV10-2 CASRRPGTGTSYEQYF TGCGCCAGCAGAAGACCCGGGACAGGGACCTCCTACGAGCAGTACTTC
NA NA TRBJ2-7 TRBV28 CASSPTYEQYF TGTGCCAGCAGCCCGACCTACGAGCAGTACTTC
NA NA TRBJ2-7 TRBV30 CAWKESQSSYEQYF TGTGCCTGGAAGGAGTCCCAGAGCTCCTACGAGCAGTACTTC
NA NA TRBJ2-7 TRBV28 CASLGVQGYEQYF TGTGCCAGCCTCGGAGTCCAGGGATACGAGCAGTACTTC
NA NA TRBJ2-1 TRBV7-2 CASSLEPDTHEQFF TGTGCCAGCAGCTTAGAGCCGGACACCCATGAGCAGTTCTTC
NA TRBD2 TRBJ2-3 TRBV2 CASGRAEDTQYF TGTGCCAGCGGGAGGGCCGAGGATACGCAGTATTTT
NA TRBD1 TRBJ2-1 TRBV5-1 CASSMGDRGEQFF TGCGCCAGCAGCATGGGGGACAGAGGTGAGCAGTTCTTC
NA NA TRBJ2-1 TRBV7-2 CASSHEGTRGNNEQFF TGTGCCAGCAGCCACGAAGGGACGCGGGGAAACAATGAGCAGTTCTTC
NA NA TRBJ2-1 TRBV29-1 CSVGRESNEQFF TGCAGCGTCGGCCGGGAAAGCAATGAGCAGTTCTTC
NA NA TRBJ1-4 TRBV30 CAWSRGGNEKLFF TGTGCCTGGAGTCGGGGAGGAAATGAAAAACTGTTTTTT
few TRBD1 TRBJ1-1 TRBV28 CASQTGQGRAFF TGTGCCAGCCAAACTGGACAGGGAAGAGCTTTCTTT
few TRBD2 TRBJ2-7 TRBV11-2 CASSPGLARGVDEQYF TGTGCCAGCAGCCCCGGACTAGCGAGAGGGGTCGACGAGCAGTACTTC
NA NA TRBJ2-7 TRBV20-1 CSASIPREQYF TGCAGTGCCTCAATACCGAGGGAGCAGTACTTC
NA TRBD2 TRBJ2-7 TRBV5-1 CASTSTSGTSEQYF TGCGCCAGCACCTCGACTAGCGGGACTAGTGAGCAGTACTTC
NA NA TRBJ2-1 TRBV7-3 CASSLTQLGEQFF TGTGCCAGCAGCTTAACCCAGCTGGGCGAGCAGTTCTTC
few NA TRBJ2-7 TRBV6-5 CASSYSGNHEQYF TGTGCCAGCAGTTACTCAGGGAACCACGAGCAGTACTTC
NA TRBD2 TRBJ2-3 TRBV30 CAWRLSGRGDTQYF TGTGCCTGGAGGCTTAGCGGGAGAGGCGATACGCAGTATTTT
NA NA TRBJ2-1 TRBV7-2 CASSYPSGARSSYNEQFF TGTGCCAGCAGCTACCCCTCAGGGGCGCGGTCCTCCTACAATGAGCAGTTCTTC
NA NA TRBJ2-1 TRBV6-5 CASSSRNEQFF TGTGCCAGCAGTTCGCGGAATGAGCAGTTCTTC
once NA TRBJ2-7 TRBV7-9 CASSPTQRVTYEQYF TGTGCCAGCAGCCCGACGCAGAGGGTAACCTACGAGCAGTACTTC
few NA TRBJ2-7 TRBV7-9 CASSFEGMGPYEQYF TGTGCCAGCAGCTTTGAGGGAATGGGGCCCTACGAGCAGTACTTC
few NA TRBJ2-5 TRBV30 CAWRHREETQYF TGTGCCTGGAGACACAGGGAGGAGACCCAGTACTTC
NA NA TRBJ2-5 TRBV14 CASSQVQGETQYF TGTGCCAGCAGCCAAGTACAGGGTGAGACCCAGTACTTC
NA TRBD2 TRBJ2-7 TRBV5-4 CASSPAGSGSRYEQYF TGTGCCAGCAGCCCCGCCGGGAGCGGGAGTCGCTACGAGCAGTACTTC
few NA TRBJ2-1 TRBV6-5 CASRQGTYNEQFF TGTGCCAGCCGCCAGGGGACCTACAATGAGCAGTTCTTC
NA TRBD2 TRBJ2-1 TRBV5-4 CASSSGLAGTYNEQFF TGTGCCAGCAGCTCCGGACTAGCGGGAACCTACAATGAGCAGTTCTTC
few NA TRBJ2-5 TRBV18 CASSPGGPQETQYF TGTGCCAGCTCACCAGGAGGGCCCCAAGAGACCCAGTACTTC
few NA TRBJ2-3 TRBV2 CASKGDTQYF TGTGCCAGCAAGGGAGATACGCAGTATTTT
few NA TRBJ2-7 TRBV10-3 CAASDGSYEQYF TGTGCCGCCTCGGATGGGTCCTACGAGCAGTACTTC
NA NA TRBJ2-7 TRBV6-1 CASRPSGSYEQYF TGTGCCAGCAGACCTTCAGGGAGCTACGAGCAGTACTTC
NA NA TRBJ2-3 TRBV4-3 CASSQVKRVPLTDTQYF TGCGCCAGCAGCCAAGTCAAAAGGGTTCCTCTCACAGATACGCAGTATTTT
NA NA TRBJ2-2 TRBV11-2 CASSLRGTNTGELFF TGTGCCAGCAGCTTGCGGGGCACGAACACCGGGGAGCTGTTTTTT